The rows below give T cell receptor beta chains drawn from one sample of a study of blood T cell repertoires in COVID-19. The repertoire was sequenced with immunoSEQ multiplex PCR; TCRdb's copy has only in-frame clones and lacks some. This table has hundreds of thousands of clones, over 75% appearing once. Specimen: peripheral blood. Every receptor here comes from a man aged 45-65 years with COVID-19, enrolled during active disease. The CDR3 runs from the conserved cysteine through the conserved F or W. The D gene is left open where the match is weak. Some rows mark clone size as missing; the rest say once, few, many or name a class of expanded clone.

d_call,clone_size,j_call,v_call,cdr3_nt,cdr3_aa
-,once,TRBJ1-1,TRBV5-1,TGCGGAAGTTGGAGTAGGGCTTTCTTT,CGSWSRAFF
TRBD2,-,TRBJ2-1,TRBV5-1,TGCGCCAGCAGCTTCACCGGGACTAGCAACAATGAGCAGCTCTTC,CASSFTGTSNNEQLF
-,few,TRBJ1-6,TRBV6-5,TGTGCCAGCAGTCGAAACAGGGAGGGTAATTCACCCCTCCACTTT,CASSRNREGNSPLHF
-,once,TRBJ2-1,TRBV2,TGTGCCAGCAGTGTCGTGGGCCGACAGTTCTTC,CASSVVGRQFF
TRBD2,-,TRBJ2-7,TRBV5-4,TGTGCCAGCAGCCCTCTCCGGGGGGGAACCTACGAGCAGTACTTC,CASSPLRGGTYEQYF
-,-,TRBJ1-1,TRBV12-5,TGTGCTAGTGGTTCTTCAGGGAACACTGAAGCTTTCTTT,CASGSSGNTEAFF
TRBD1,-,TRBJ1-1,TRBV11-3,TGTGCCAGCAGCTTTACAGGGGGCTCTGAAGCTTTCTTT,CASSFTGGSEAFF
TRBD2,-,TRBJ2-1,TRBV10-3,TGTGCCATCAGTGATCCGGAAGGGCTAGCGGGAGGCAATGAGCAGTTCTTC,CAISDPEGLAGGNEQFF
TRBD2,-,TRBJ2-1,TRBV10-3,TGTGCCATCAGTGCTAGCGGCTCCTACAATGAGCAGTTCTTC,CAISASGSYNEQFF
TRBD2,-,TRBJ2-2,TRBV5-1,TGCGCCAGCAGCCAGATTACTAGCGGGAACACCGGGGAGCTGTTTTTT,CASSQITSGNTGELFF
TRBD2,-,TRBJ2-1,TRBV6-1,TGTGCCAGCAGTGAAATCGGTAGCGGGGGGGGATCTACCTACAATGAGCAGTTCTTC,CASSEIGSGGGSTYNEQFF
-,few,TRBJ2-7,TRBV6-6,TGTGCCAGCAGTTCGCAACCAGGGGTGTACGAGCAGTACTTC,CASSSQPGVYEQYF
-,-,TRBJ2-7,TRBV29-1,TGCAGCGTTCCCATGGATTCAGGGGAGCAGTACTTC,CSVPMDSGEQYF
TRBD1,-,TRBJ1-2,TRBV30,TGTGCCTGGAGTACCACACAGGGGGCTTCTGGCTACACCTTC,CAWSTTQGASGYTF
TRBD1,-,TRBJ2-7,TRBV18,TGTGCCAGCTCACGGCCGGGACAGATATACGAGCAGTACTTC,CASSRPGQIYEQYF
-,-,TRBJ2-5,TRBV6-2/TRBV6-3,TGTGCCAGCAGCTTACCCGGGACAAATCAAGAGACCCAGTACTTC,CASSLPGTNQETQYF
-,-,TRBJ2-3,TRBV24-1,TGTGCCACCAGTGACCATTCTGGGGGCGCAGATACGCAGTATTTT,CATSDHSGGADTQYF
-,-,TRBJ2-7,TRBV29-1,TGCAGCGTTGACAGGGGAAACGAGCAGTACTTC,CSVDRGNEQYF
-,-,TRBJ1-4,TRBV4-3,TGCGCCAGCAGCCAGGGCAGGGGTTCTGAAAAACTGTTTTTT,CASSQGRGSEKLFF
-,-,TRBJ2-7,TRBV28,TGTGCCAGCAGAGAATCAGGGTTGGCCTACGAGCAGTACTTC,CASRESGLAYEQYF
-,-,TRBJ1-1,TRBV6-5,TGTGCCAGCAGTTACACACACATGAACACTGAAGCTTTCTTT,CASSYTHMNTEAFF
-,few,TRBJ1-5,TRBV27,TGTGCCAGCGCGGACGGGAATAGCAATCAGCCCCAGCATTTT,CASADGNSNQPQHF
-,once,TRBJ2-2,TRBV9,TGTGCCAGCAGTGAACAGGGCGGCACCGGGGAGCTGTTTTTT,CASSEQGGTGELFF